These 3 T cell receptor beta chains originate from one sample sequenced in a study of TIL therapy for anti-PD-1-resistant metastatic lung cancer. This was the immunoSEQ v3 assay. The repertoire was sequenced with immunoSEQ multiplex PCR; TCRdb's copy has only in-frame clones and lacks some. The repertoire includes about 36,000 clones, about 70% of them detected once, and about 5.7% sits in the top ten. The time point is: pre-treatment sample, taken before nivolumab and TIL therapy. This specimen consisted of blood, obtained at baseline. The receptors were sampled from a person aged 25 to 80 with non-small cell lung cancer.

The rearrangement uses TRBV30 and TRBJ1-5; maybe TRBD1 (5 bases). The ends were cut back, 0 bases at V and 11 bases at J, with 14 bases in the middle. CDR1 and CDR2 (germline): GTSNPN, SVGIG (reference sequence). This CDR3 is 13 amino acids long. The CDR3 region is CAWSVRGVVAQHF. For the CDR3, the DNA is TGTGCCTGGAGTGTACGGGGGGTTGTGGCCCAGCATTTT.

This sequence joins TRBV9 and TRBJ2-7; 9 nucleotides line up with TRBD2. Unmatched junction bases numbered 7, after V lost 0 bases and J lost 0 bases. The germline gives CDR1 SGDLS, CDR2 YYNGEE. This CDR3 comprises 17 residues. The CDR3 nucleotides are TGTGCCAGCAGCGTAGAGGCGGGGGGGGCAAGCTCCTACGAGCAGTACTTC. Its translation: CASSVEAGGASSYEQYF.

This rearrangement joins TRBV9 to TRBJ2-5; 12 bases align to TRBD2. Germline trimming cut 0 bases from V and 2 bases from J; bases unmatched to any gene: 2. The CDR3 contains 16 residues. The germline V gene has CDR1 SGDLS and CDR2 YYNGEE. The CDR3 sequence: CASSVATSGGQETQYF. CDR3 DNA: TGTGCCAGCAGCGTAGCGACTAGCGGGGGACAAGAGACCCAGTACTTC.